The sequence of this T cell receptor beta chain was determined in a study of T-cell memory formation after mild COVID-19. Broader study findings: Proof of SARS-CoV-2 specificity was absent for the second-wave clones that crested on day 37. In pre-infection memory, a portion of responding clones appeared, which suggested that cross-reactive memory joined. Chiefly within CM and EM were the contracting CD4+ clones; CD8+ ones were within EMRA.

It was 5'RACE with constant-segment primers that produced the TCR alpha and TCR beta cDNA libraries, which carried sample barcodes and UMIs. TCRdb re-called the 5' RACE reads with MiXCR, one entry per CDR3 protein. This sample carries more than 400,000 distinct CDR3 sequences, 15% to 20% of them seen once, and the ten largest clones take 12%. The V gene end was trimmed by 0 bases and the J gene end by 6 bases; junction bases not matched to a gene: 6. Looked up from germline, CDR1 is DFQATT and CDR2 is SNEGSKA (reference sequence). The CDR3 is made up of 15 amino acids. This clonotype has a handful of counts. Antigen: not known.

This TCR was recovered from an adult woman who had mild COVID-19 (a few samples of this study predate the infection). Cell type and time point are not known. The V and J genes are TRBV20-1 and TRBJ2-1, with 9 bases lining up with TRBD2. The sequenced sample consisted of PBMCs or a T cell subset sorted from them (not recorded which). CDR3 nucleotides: TGCAGTGCTAGAGATGCGGGACTAGCTACCAATGAGCAGTTCTTC. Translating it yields CSARDAGLATNEQFF.